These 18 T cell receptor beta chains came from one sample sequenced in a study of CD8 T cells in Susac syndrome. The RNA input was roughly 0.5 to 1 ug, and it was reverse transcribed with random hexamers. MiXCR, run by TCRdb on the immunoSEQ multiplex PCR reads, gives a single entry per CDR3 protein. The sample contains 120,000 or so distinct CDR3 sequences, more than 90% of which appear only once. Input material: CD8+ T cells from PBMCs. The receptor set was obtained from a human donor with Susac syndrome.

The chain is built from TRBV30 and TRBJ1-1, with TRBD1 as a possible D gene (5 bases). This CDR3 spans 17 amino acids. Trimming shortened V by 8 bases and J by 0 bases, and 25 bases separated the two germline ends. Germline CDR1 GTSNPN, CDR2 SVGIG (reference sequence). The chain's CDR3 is CAGGETAGRQMNTEAFF. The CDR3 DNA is TGTGCCGGGGGAGAGACGGCGGGGCGCCAGATGAACACTGAAGCTTTCTTT.

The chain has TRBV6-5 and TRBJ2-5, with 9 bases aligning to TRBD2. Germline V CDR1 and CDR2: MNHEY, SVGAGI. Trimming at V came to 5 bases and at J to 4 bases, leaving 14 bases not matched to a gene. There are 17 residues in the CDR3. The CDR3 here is CASSLQVLAGRVETQYF. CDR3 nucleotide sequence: TGTGCCAGCAGTCTACAGGTGCTAGCGGGGCGGGTAGAGACCCAGTACTTC.

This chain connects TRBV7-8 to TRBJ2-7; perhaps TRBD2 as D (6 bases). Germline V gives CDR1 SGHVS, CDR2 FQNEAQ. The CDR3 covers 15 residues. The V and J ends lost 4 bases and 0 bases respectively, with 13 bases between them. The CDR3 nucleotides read TGTGCCAGCAGCTCCATGGCGGGGTACTCCTACGAGCAGTACTTC. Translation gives CASSSMAGYSYEQYF.

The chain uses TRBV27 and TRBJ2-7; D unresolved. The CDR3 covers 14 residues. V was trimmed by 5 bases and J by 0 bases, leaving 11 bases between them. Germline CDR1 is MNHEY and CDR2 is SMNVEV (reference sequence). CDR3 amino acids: CASSPTTLSYEQYF. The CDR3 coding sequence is TGTGCCAGCAGTCCCACGACACTCTCCTACGAGCAGTACTTC.

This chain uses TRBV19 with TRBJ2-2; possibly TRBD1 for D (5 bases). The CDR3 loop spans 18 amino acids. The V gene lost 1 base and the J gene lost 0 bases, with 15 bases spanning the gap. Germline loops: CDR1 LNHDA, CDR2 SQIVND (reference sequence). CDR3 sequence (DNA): TGTGCCAGTAGTATAGGGGAAACGACGACAGCGAACACCGGGGAGCTGTTTTTT. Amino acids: CASSIGETTTANTGELFF.

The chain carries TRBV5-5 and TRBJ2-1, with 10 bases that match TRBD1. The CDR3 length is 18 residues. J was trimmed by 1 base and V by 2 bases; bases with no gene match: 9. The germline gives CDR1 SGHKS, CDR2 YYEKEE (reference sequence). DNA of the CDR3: TGTGCCAGCAGCTTAGGGACAGGGGATCTTATATCCTACAATGAGCAGTTCTTC. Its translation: CASSLGTGDLISYNEQFF.

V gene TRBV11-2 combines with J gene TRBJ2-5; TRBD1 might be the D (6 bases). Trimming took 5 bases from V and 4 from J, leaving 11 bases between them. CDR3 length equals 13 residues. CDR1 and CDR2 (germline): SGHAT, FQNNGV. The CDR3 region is CASSGDTRETQYF. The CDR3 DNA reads TGTGCCAGCAGCGGGGACACCCGAGAGACCCAGTACTTC.

In DNA, the CDR3 is TGTGCCAGCAGTCCGGAAACCAGATCGAGGCACGAGCAGTACTTC. As protein: CASSPETRSRHEQYF. This chain joins TRBV6-5 and TRBJ2-7; no definite D call. The germline CDR1 and CDR2 sequences are MNHEY and SVGAGI. The CDR3 spans 15 residues. Between the trimmed V and J ends, which lost 5 bases and 5 bases, there was a span of 19 bases.

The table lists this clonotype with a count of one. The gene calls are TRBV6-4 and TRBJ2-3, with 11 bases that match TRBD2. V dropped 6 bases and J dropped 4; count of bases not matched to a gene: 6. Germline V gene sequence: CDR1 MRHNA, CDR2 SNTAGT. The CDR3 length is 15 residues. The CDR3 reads CASSEIAGGPDTQYF. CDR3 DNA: TGTGCCAGCAGCGAGATAGCGGGGGGGCCAGATACGCAGTATTTT.

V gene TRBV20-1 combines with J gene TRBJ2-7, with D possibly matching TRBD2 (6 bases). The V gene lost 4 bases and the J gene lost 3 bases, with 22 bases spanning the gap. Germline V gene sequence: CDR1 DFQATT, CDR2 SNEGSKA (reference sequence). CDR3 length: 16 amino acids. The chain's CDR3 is CSAIGSYRERGYEQYF. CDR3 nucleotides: TGCAGTGCTATAGGTTCTTACCGGGAGAGGGGCTACGAGCAGTACTTC.

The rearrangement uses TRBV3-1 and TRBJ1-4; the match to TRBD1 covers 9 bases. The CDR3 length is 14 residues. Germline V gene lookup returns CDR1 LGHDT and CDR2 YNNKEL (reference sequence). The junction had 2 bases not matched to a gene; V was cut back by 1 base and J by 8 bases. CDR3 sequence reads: CASSQATGGEKLFF. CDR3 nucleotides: TGTGCCAGCAGCCAAGCAACAGGGGGCGAAAAACTGTTTTTT.

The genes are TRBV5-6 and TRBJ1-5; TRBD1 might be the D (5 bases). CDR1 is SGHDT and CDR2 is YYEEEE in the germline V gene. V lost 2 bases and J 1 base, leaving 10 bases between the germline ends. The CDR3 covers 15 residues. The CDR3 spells CASSFQGLSNQPQHF. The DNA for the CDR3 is TGTGCCAGCAGCTTCCAGGGTTTGAGCAATCAGCCCCAGCATTTT.

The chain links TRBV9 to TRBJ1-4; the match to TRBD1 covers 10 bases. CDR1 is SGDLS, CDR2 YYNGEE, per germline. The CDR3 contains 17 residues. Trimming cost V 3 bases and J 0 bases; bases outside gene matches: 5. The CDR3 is CASSGSGTGATNEKLFF. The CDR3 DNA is TGTGCCAGCAGCGGTTCCGGGACAGGGGCAACTAATGAAAAACTGTTTTTT.

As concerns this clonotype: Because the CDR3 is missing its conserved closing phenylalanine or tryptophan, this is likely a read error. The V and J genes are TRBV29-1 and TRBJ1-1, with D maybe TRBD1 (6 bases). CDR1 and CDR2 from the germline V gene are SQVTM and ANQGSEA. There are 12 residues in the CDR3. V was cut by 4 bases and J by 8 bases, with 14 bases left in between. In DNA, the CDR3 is TGCAGCGTTGGAGAACAGGGAGCCGAAGCTTTCTCT. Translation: CSVGEQGAEAFS.

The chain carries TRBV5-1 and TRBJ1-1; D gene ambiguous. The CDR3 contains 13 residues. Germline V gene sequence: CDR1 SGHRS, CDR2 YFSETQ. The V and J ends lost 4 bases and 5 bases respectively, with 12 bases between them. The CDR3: CASSLSRGTEAFF. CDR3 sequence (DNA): TGCGCCAGCAGCCTCTCGAGAGGAACTGAAGCTTTCTTT.

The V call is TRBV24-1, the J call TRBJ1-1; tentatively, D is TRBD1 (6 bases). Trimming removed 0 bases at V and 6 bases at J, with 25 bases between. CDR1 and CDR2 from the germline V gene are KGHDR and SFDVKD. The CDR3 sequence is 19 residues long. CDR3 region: CATSDLLRDNRAPVPEAFF. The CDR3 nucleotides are TGTGCCACCAGTGATTTGCTTCGGGACAACAGGGCCCCGGTACCTGAAGCTTTCTTT.

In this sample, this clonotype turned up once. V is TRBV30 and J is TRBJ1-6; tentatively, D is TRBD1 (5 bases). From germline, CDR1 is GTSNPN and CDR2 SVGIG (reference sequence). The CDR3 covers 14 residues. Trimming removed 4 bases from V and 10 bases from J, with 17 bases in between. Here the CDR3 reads CAWTLGGNGSPLHF. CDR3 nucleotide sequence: TGTGCCTGGACCCTGGGGGGGAACGGATCACCCCTCCACTTT.

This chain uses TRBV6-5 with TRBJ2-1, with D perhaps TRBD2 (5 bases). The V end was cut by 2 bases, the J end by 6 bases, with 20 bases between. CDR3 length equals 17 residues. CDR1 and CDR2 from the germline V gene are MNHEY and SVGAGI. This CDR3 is CASSYPSQDSGRNEQFF. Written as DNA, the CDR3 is TGTGCCAGCAGTTACCCTTCCCAGGACTCCGGACGCAATGAGCAGTTCTTC.